The clone carrying this TCR beta chain was observed at least ten times. Its antigen remains unidentified. This entry belongs to a study of breast tumors, draining lymph nodes, adjacent tissues. Study results and caveats: The lymph node origin of tumor T cells was framed as consistent with a hypothesis, not demonstrated. Most tumor T cells seemingly derive from lymph node, then expand in tumor.

Breast cancer patients provided tissue from their axillary draining lymph nodes. A single record per CDR3 protein comes from TCRdb applying MiXCR to the multiplex PCR reads. The sample records some 170,000 distinct CDR3 sequences, around a third being singletons. This receptor was taken from a female donor with breast cancer. Some clones in this sample may be carry-over from other donors' samples. The sequenced material came from axillary lymph node tissue.

The CDR3 nucleotides read TGCGCCAGCAGCTCCCGGATCCTCCTAAGCTCTGGGGCCAACGTCCTGACTTTC. It translates to CASSSRILLSSGANVLTF. The chain joins TRBV5-1 to TRBJ2-6; D not certain. The CDR3 has 18 amino acids. Deletions cut 3 bases from V and 0 bases from J, with 16 bases between. CDR1 and CDR2 from the germline V gene are SGHRS and YFSETQ. The full variable domain, rest sourced from reference TRBV5-1 and TRBJ2-6, is KAGVTQTPRYLIKTRGQQVTLSCSPISGHRSVSWYQQTPGQGLQFLFEYFSETQRNKGNFPGRFSGRQFSNSRSEMNVSTLELGDSALYLCASSSRILLSSGANVLTFGAGSRLTVL.